A single sample gave rise to the 11 T cell receptor beta chains below, sequenced in a study of blood T cell repertoires in COVID-19. Some clones are missing from TCRdb's copy, which holds only in-frame ones; the method was immunoSEQ multiplex PCR. Of about 210,000 clones in the sample, 83% were seen once. The sample comprised peripheral blood. The receptors come from a woman in her 40s with active or convalescent COVID-19.

The chain links TRBV5-4 to TRBJ2-1, with 7 bases lining up with TRBD1. CDR3 length: 15 residues. In germline, CDR1 is SGHNT, CDR2 YYREEE (reference sequence). V shed 2 bases, J shed 8 bases, and the junction held 10 bases outside the gene matches. In DNA, the CDR3 is TGTGCCAGCAGCTTTGGCCAGGGGGATGTGGATGAGCAGTTCTTC. Amino acid sequence: CASSFGQGDVDEQFF.

The genes are TRBV7-3 and TRBJ1-1; the D is unclear. Germline V CDR1 and CDR2: SGHTA, FQGTGA. The V gene lost 5 bases and the J gene lost 2 bases, with 12 bases spanning the gap. The CDR3 loop spans 14 amino acids. This CDR3 is CASSPSGGNTEAFF. The CDR3 bases are TGTGCCAGCAGCCCCTCGGGAGGTAACACTGAAGCTTTCTTT.

The genes are TRBV24-1 and TRBJ2-5, with D possibly TRBD2 on 5 matching bases. CDR1 and CDR2 from the germline V gene are KGHDR and SFDVKD. This CDR3 contains 17 residues. V shed 4 bases and J shed 4 bases, with 21 bases lying between them. CDR3 DNA sequence: TGTGCCACCAGTGACCGAAACGTTAAGGAGGTAGGAGAGACCCAGTACTTC. Protein product: CATSDRNVKEVGETQYF.

CDR3: CASSRGLGGVQETQYF. DNA of the CDR3: TGTGCCAGCAGCCGTGGACTAGGTGGAGTCCAAGAGACCCAGTACTTC. V gene TRBV7-2 combines with J gene TRBJ2-5, with TRBD2 identical over 7 bases. The CDR3 runs 16 residues. The junction had 10 bases not matched to a gene; V was cut back by 5 bases and J by 1 base. Germline CDR1 and CDR2: SGHTA and FQGNSA.

The rearrangement joins TRBV3-1 (or the pseudogene TRBV3-2) to TRBJ2-7; TRBD1 might be the D (5 bases). Germline CDR1 and CDR2: LGHDT and YNNKEL (reference sequence). The CDR3 totals 16 residues. Trimming shortened V by 0 bases and J by 2 bases, and 14 bases separated the two germline ends. The CDR3 coding sequence is TGTGCCAGCAGCCAAGAGGCGCGGACCAGGGCCTACGAGCAGTACTTC. Protein sequence: CASSQEARTRAYEQYF.

The chain has TRBV9 and TRBJ2-4; D possibly corresponds to TRBD1 (5 bases). The CDR3 loop spans 12 amino acids. With 4 bases removed from V and 13 bases from J, the gap between germline ends came to 15 bases. Germline V gene data show CDR1 as SGDLS and CDR2 as YYNGEE. CDR3 nucleotide sequence: TGTGCCAGCAGCCAGGGCAGGGTCCCCCAGTACTTC. It translates to CASSQGRVPQYF.

This rearrangement joins TRBV19 to TRBJ2-5; 12 positions match TRBD2. This CDR3 contains 14 residues. Germline trimming cut 10 bases from V and 5 bases from J; bases unmatched to any gene: 8. Germline loops: CDR1 LNHDA, CDR2 SQIVND (reference sequence). The CDR3 coding sequence is TGTGCCATTGCTAGCGGGAGGGCACCTGAGACCCAGTACTTC. This encodes CAIASGRAPETQYF.

This clone has only one observation. V usage is TRBV3-1 (or the pseudogene TRBV3-2) and J usage is TRBJ2-2; 9 bases are shared with TRBD2. CDR3 size: 19 residues. The germline V gene has CDR1 LGHDT and CDR2 YNNKEL (reference sequence). V was clipped by 4 bases and J by 2 bases; unmatched bases: 14. The CDR3 sequence: CASSPLPVSGGGNTGELFF. The CDR3 region has the DNA TGTGCCAGCAGCCCGTTGCCCGTTAGCGGGGGAGGAAACACCGGGGAGCTGTTTTTT.

The J gene is TRBJ1-2, the V gene TRBV11-2; TRBD1 aligns across 8 bases. Germline CDR1 is SGHAT and CDR2 is FQNNGV. Losses at the gene ends were 5 bases for V and 1 base for J; bases not matched to a gene: 3. The CDR3 totals 14 residues. The CDR3 region has the DNA TGTGCCAGCAGCCGACAGGGGCTTAACTATGGCTACACCTTC. As protein: CASSRQGLNYGYTF.

The genes are TRBV29-1 and TRBJ1-1; 8 nucleotides align to TRBD1. CDR1 SQVTM and CDR2 ANQGSEA come from the germline V gene. The CDR3 totals 13 residues. V lost 7 bases to trimming and J lost 1 base; unmatched junction nucleotides: 5. CDR3: CSAAGQANTEAFF. CDR3 coding DNA: TGCAGCGCAGCGGGACAGGCGAACACTGAAGCTTTCTTT. The whole variable domain, remainder taken from reference TRBV29-1 and TRBJ1-1, is SAVISQKPSRDICQRGTSLTIQCQVDSQVTMMFWYRQQPGQSLTLIATANQGSEATYESGFVIDKFPISRPNLTFSTLTVSNMSPEDSSIYLCSAAGQANTEAFFGQGTRLTVV.

This chain joins TRBV3-1 (or the pseudogene TRBV3-2) and TRBJ2-1; 12 nucleotides agree with TRBD2. The V gene end was trimmed by 2 bases and the J gene end by 5 bases; junction bases not matched to a gene: 1. CDR3 size: 15 residues. Germline loops: CDR1 LGHDT, CDR2 YNNKEL (reference sequence). The CDR3 region is CASSQTSGRNNEQFF. Written as DNA, the CDR3 is TGTGCCAGCAGCCAAACTAGCGGGAGGAACAATGAGCAGTTCTTC.